This TCR beta chain is drawn from a study of T-cell reconstitution after alpha-beta-depleted transplantation in children. General study findings and limits: Expanded graft clones numbering several hundred reportedly gave rise to alpha-beta T cells about two months after transplant. Certain patients had high TCRbeta diversity at day 60, and it came from recipient T cells and thymic progenitors that survived. Newly produced T cells mostly accounted for T-cell counts and diversity one year post-transplant.

Germline loops: CDR1 MNHNS, CDR2 SASEGT. The V and J ends lost 7 bases and 2 bases, in that order; junction bases with no gene match: 12. The CDR3 contains 16 residues. Preparing the TCRbeta library involved the use of unique molecular identifiers. TCRdb processed the PCR reads anew with MiXCR; each CDR3 protein has one entry. The data contain 500,000 to 600,000 distinct CDR3 sequences, roughly 30% of them seen just once; the ten biggest clones take up under 45%. This clonotype was seen a few times. Its antigen is as yet unknown. The TCR comes from a boy under two years old with Wiskott-Aldrich syndrome, due to receive a stem cell transplant. The chain recombines TRBV6-1 with TRBJ2-7; 9 bases agree with TRBD1. Material: PBMCs, obtained before TCRalphabeta/CD19-depleted stem cell transplant. The CDR3 here is CASTRSRDRAAYEQYF. CDR3 sequence (DNA): TGTGCCAGCACTCGAAGTAGGGACAGGGCCGCCTACGAGCAGTACTTC.